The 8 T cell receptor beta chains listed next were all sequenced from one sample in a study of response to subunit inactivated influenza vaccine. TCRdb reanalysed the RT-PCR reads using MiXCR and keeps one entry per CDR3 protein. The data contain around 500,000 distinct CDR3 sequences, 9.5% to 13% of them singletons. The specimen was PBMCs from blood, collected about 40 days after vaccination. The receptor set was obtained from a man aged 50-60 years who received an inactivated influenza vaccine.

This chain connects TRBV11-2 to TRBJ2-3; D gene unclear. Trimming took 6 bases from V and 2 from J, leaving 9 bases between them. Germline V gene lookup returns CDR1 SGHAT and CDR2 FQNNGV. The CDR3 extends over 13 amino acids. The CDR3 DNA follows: TGTGCCAGCAGTCAAACCCCCACAGATACGCAGTATTTT. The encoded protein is CASSQTPTDTQYF.

The CDR3 bases are TGTGCCACCAGCAGAGATTATCGGGGGGCAGATACGCAGTATTTT. This sequence encodes CATSRDYRGADTQYF. The chain recombines TRBV15 with TRBJ2-3; TRBD2 matches at 7 bases. V shed 0 bases and J 4 bases; nucleotides not matched to a gene: 4. Germline assignment: CDR1 LNHNV and CDR2 YYDKDF (reference sequence). The CDR3 runs 15 residues.

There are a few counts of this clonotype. The chain's CDR3 is CASSLALGRGNTEAFF. As DNA, the CDR3 is TGCGCCAGCAGCTTGGCCTTGGGCAGGGGAAACACTGAAGCTTTCTTT. The chain uses TRBV5-1 and TRBJ1-1, with D perhaps matching TRBD1 (6 bases). This CDR3 is built from 16 residues. V was clipped by 0 bases and J by 2 bases, with 14 bases between them. The germline V gene encodes CDR1 SGHRS and CDR2 YFSETQ.

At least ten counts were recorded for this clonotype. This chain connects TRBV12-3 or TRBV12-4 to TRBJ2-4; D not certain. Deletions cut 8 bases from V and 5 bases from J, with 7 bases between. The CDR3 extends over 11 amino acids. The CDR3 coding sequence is TGTGCCAGCTCCGCAGAAAACATTCAGTACTTC. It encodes CASSAENIQYF.

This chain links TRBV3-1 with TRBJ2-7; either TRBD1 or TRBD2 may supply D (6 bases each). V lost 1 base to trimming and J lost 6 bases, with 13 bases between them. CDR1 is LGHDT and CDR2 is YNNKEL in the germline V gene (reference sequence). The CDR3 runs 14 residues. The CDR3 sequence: CASSQVPGAGEQYF. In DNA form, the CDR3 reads TGTGCCAGCAGCCAAGTTCCGGGGGCCGGCGAGCAGTACTTC.

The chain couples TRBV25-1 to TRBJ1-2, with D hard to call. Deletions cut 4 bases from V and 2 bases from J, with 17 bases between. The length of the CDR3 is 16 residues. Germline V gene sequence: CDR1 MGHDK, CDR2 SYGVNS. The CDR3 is CASSGSLSHNNYGYTF. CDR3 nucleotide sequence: TGTGCCAGCAGTGGTTCCTTATCCCATAACAACTATGGCTACACCTTC.

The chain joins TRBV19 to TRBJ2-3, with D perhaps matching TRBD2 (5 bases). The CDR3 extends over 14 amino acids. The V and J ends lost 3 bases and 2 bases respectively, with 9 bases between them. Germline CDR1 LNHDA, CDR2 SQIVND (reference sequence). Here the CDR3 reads CASSIGADTDTQYF. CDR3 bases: TGTGCCAGTAGTATTGGAGCGGACACAGATACGCAGTATTTT.

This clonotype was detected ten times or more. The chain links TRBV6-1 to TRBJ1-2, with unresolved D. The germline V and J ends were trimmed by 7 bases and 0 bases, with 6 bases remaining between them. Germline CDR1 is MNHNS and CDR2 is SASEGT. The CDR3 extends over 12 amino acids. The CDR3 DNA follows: TGTGCCAGCACTACAGCTAACTATGGCTACACCTTC. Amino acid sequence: CASTTANYGYTF.